This T cell receptor beta chain was retrieved from a study of cytomegalovirus exposure and HLA in healthy donors. Study observations and caveats: A later analysis, which compared TCR beta chains of equal frequency, found the HLA-associated ones more clonally expanded.

The germline CDR1 and CDR2 sequences are ENHRY and SYGVKD. The length of the CDR3 is 13 residues. Trimming took off 4 bases at V and 1 base at J, with 7 bases between the two ends. As concerns this clone: Its antigen is undetermined.

A multiplex PCR was run with 60 Vbeta primers and 13 Jbeta primers. TCRdb keeps only in-frame clones here, not all; method: immunoSEQ multiplex PCR. In the table there are 120,000 to 150,000 clones, approximately 72% of which are singletons. The sample comprised PBMCs. The chain carries TRBV10-3 and TRBJ1-1, with D perhaps matching TRBD1 (5 bases). This receptor was taken from a woman aged 55-69 years in good health and CMV-seronegative. The CDR3 loop reads CAISVGGNTEAFF. DNA for the CDR3: TGTGCCATCAGTGTGGGGGGGAACACTGAAGCTTTCTTT.